This is a list of T cell receptor beta chains from one sample in a study of blood T cell repertoires in COVID-19. This table comes from immunoSEQ multiplex PCR, and its TCRdb copy is limited to in-frame clones, with some not included. The table includes just under 350,000 clones, about nine tenths detected once. The material sequenced was peripheral blood. Source of these receptors: a woman between 70 and 85 years old with COVID-19, enrolled during active disease. The CDR3 runs from the conserved cysteine through the conserved F or W. A D gene is named only where the DNA matches it firmly. Not all rows give a size; the values are once, few, many and, for expanded clones, a class.

v_call: TRBV28
d_call: TRBD1
j_call: TRBJ2-2
clone_size: NA
cdr3_nt: TGTGCCAGCAGTTTACTCCCGGCAGGGGGCCCCGGGGAGCTGTTTTTT
cdr3_aa: CASSLLPAGGPGELFF

v_call: TRBV19
d_call: NA
j_call: TRBJ1-2
clone_size: many
cdr3_nt: TGTGCCAGTAGTATAGGCCACGACGGCGGCTATGGCTACACCTTC
cdr3_aa: CASSIGHDGGYGYTF

v_call: TRBV7-2
d_call: NA
j_call: TRBJ1-1
clone_size: once
cdr3_nt: TGTGCCAGCAGCTTAACGCTCGGCACTGAAGCTTTCTTT
cdr3_aa: CASSLTLGTEAFF

v_call: TRBV7-2
d_call: TRBD1
j_call: TRBJ2-5
clone_size: NA
cdr3_nt: TGTGCCAGCAGTTTACGGACAGGGGGACAAGAGACCCAGTACTTC
cdr3_aa: CASSLRTGGQETQYF

v_call: TRBV6-1
d_call: NA
j_call: TRBJ1-1
clone_size: NA
cdr3_nt: TGTGCCAGCAGTGAAGGCGGGGGGCGTCTGAACACTGAAGCTTTCTTT
cdr3_aa: CASSEGGGRLNTEAFF

v_call: TRBV5-5
d_call: TRBD1
j_call: TRBJ1-1
clone_size: NA
cdr3_nt: TGTGCCAGCAGCCTTACAGGGGGGGCATACACTGAAGCTTTCTTT
cdr3_aa: CASSLTGGAYTEAFF

v_call: TRBV19
d_call: NA
j_call: TRBJ1-1
clone_size: NA
cdr3_nt: TGTGCCAGTAGTCCCGAGGGCGGGAGCCGAGGCACTGAAGCTTTCTTT
cdr3_aa: CASSPEGGSRGTEAFF

v_call: TRBV9
d_call: TRBD2
j_call: TRBJ2-1
clone_size: NA
cdr3_nt: TGTGCCAGCAGCGTAGGGGGACTAGCGGAACGCAATGAGCAGTTCTTC
cdr3_aa: CASSVGGLAERNEQFF

v_call: TRBV9
d_call: TRBD1
j_call: TRBJ1-3
clone_size: NA
cdr3_nt: TGTGCCAGCAGCCCCAGGACAGGGATCTTCTCTGGAAACACCATATATTTT
cdr3_aa: CASSPRTGIFSGNTIYF

v_call: TRBV4-3
d_call: NA
j_call: TRBJ1-2
clone_size: few
cdr3_nt: TGCGCCAGCAGCTCCAAGACAGGCGCCCAATTCTTCTATGGCTACACCTTC
cdr3_aa: CASSSKTGAQFFYGYTF

v_call: TRBV5-1
d_call: NA
j_call: TRBJ1-6
clone_size: NA
cdr3_nt: TGCGCCAGCAGCTTGGGTACGGGTAATTCACCCCTCCACTTT
cdr3_aa: CASSLGTGNSPLHF

v_call: TRBV24-1
d_call: TRBD1
j_call: TRBJ1-2
clone_size: NA
cdr3_nt: TGTGCCACCAGTGAATCGGGACAGGCCTATGGCTACACCTTC
cdr3_aa: CATSESGQAYGYTF

v_call: TRBV5-1
d_call: NA
j_call: TRBJ1-2
clone_size: NA
cdr3_nt: TGCGCCAGCAGCAATGGAAACTCGGAGTATGGCTACACCTTC
cdr3_aa: CASSNGNSEYGYTF

v_call: TRBV10-3
d_call: TRBD1
j_call: TRBJ2-1
clone_size: NA
cdr3_nt: TGTGCCATCAGTGAGTCCTACAGGGGGGCCATCTACAATGAGCAGTTCTTC
cdr3_aa: CAISESYRGAIYNEQFF

v_call: TRBV10-3
d_call: TRBD2
j_call: TRBJ2-5
clone_size: NA
cdr3_nt: TGTGCCATCAGTGAGTCCGGGGGGGATAAAGAGACCCAGTACTTC
cdr3_aa: CAISESGGDKETQYF

v_call: TRBV7-9
d_call: NA
j_call: TRBJ1-2
clone_size: NA
cdr3_nt: TGTGCCAGCAGCTTAGCGACCGGGGATGAGGGCTACACCTTC
cdr3_aa: CASSLATGDEGYTF

v_call: TRBV5-1
d_call: TRBD1
j_call: TRBJ2-3
clone_size: NA
cdr3_nt: TGCGCCAGCAGCCCGGACAGGGGGGATACGCAGTATTTT
cdr3_aa: CASSPDRGDTQYF

v_call: TRBV6-5
d_call: TRBD1
j_call: TRBJ2-7
clone_size: NA
cdr3_nt: TGTGCCAGCAGTTCCCCCGGACAGGGATCCTACGAGCAGTACTTC
cdr3_aa: CASSSPGQGSYEQYF

v_call: TRBV7-2
d_call: TRBD2
j_call: TRBJ2-3
clone_size: NA
cdr3_nt: TGTGCCAGCAGCCCCTATATAGCGGGGATAGCAGATACGCAGTATTTT
cdr3_aa: CASSPYIAGIADTQYF

v_call: TRBV6-5
d_call: TRBD1
j_call: TRBJ1-1
clone_size: NA
cdr3_nt: TGTGCCAGCAGTTACTCGACGGGACAGATGAACACTGAAGCTTTCTTT
cdr3_aa: CASSYSTGQMNTEAFF

v_call: TRBV28
d_call: NA
j_call: TRBJ1-5
clone_size: NA
cdr3_nt: TGTGCCAGCAGTCCTCGGGGGAATCAGCCCCAGCATTTT
cdr3_aa: CASSPRGNQPQHF

v_call: TRBV27
d_call: TRBD1
j_call: TRBJ1-2
clone_size: NA
cdr3_nt: TGTGCCAGCAGTTCCTCGACAGGGGGTGGCTACACCTTC
cdr3_aa: CASSSSTGGGYTF

v_call: TRBV18
d_call: NA
j_call: TRBJ2-3
clone_size: NA
cdr3_nt: TGTGCCAGCTCACCGAGCGGGTACACAGATACGCAGTATTTT
cdr3_aa: CASSPSGYTDTQYF

v_call: TRBV6-5
d_call: TRBD1
j_call: TRBJ1-2
clone_size: NA
cdr3_nt: TGTGCCAGCAGGACAGGGTTAAAGGATGGCTACACCTTC
cdr3_aa: CASRTGLKDGYTF

v_call: TRBV27
d_call: TRBD1
j_call: TRBJ2-5
clone_size: NA
cdr3_nt: TGTGCCAGCAGTTTAATGCAAGACAGGGGTGTGGAGACCCAGTACTTC
cdr3_aa: CASSLMQDRGVETQYF

v_call: TRBV7-9
d_call: TRBD1
j_call: TRBJ1-2
clone_size: NA
cdr3_nt: TGTGCCAGCAGGCAGCCGACTTATGACAGGGGCCCACATGGCTACACCTTC
cdr3_aa: CASRQPTYDRGPHGYTF

v_call: TRBV11-1
d_call: TRBD1
j_call: TRBJ2-7
clone_size: NA
cdr3_nt: TGTGCCAGCAGCGAAACCGGGACAGGCTCTGACGAGCAGTACTTC
cdr3_aa: CASSETGTGSDEQYF

v_call: TRBV5-1
d_call: NA
j_call: TRBJ1-2
clone_size: NA
cdr3_nt: TGCGCCAGCAGCCCGGACTATCCACACCCTCTCTATGGCTACACCTTC
cdr3_aa: CASSPDYPHPLYGYTF

v_call: TRBV12-3/TRBV12-4
d_call: NA
j_call: TRBJ1-4
clone_size: NA
cdr3_nt: TGTGCCAGCAGTTCGGAGAGGGAAAAACTGTTTTTT
cdr3_aa: CASSSEREKLFF

v_call: TRBV28
d_call: NA
j_call: TRBJ2-7
clone_size: NA
cdr3_nt: TGTGCCAGCTTCAGGGGTTACGAGCAGTACTTC
cdr3_aa: CASFRGYEQYF

v_call: TRBV5-1
d_call: NA
j_call: TRBJ1-4
clone_size: few
cdr3_nt: TGCGCCAGCAGCTTGGAGCCCTATGAAAAACTGTTTTTT
cdr3_aa: CASSLEPYEKLFF

v_call: TRBV6-1
d_call: NA
j_call: TRBJ1-1
clone_size: NA
cdr3_nt: TGTGCCAGCAGTGAACAGTCGTGGGGGGTGAACACTGAAGCTTTCTTT
cdr3_aa: CASSEQSWGVNTEAFF

v_call: TRBV9
d_call: TRBD2
j_call: TRBJ2-3
clone_size: once
cdr3_nt: TGTGCCAGCAGCGCTCCGCTTAGCGGGGCCTCCCCCGCAGATACGCAGTATTTT
cdr3_aa: CASSAPLSGASPADTQYF

v_call: TRBV5-1
d_call: TRBD1
j_call: TRBJ1-1
clone_size: NA
cdr3_nt: TGCGCCAGCAGCTTCGGGACAGGGTCCCCCGAAGCTTTCTTT
cdr3_aa: CASSFGTGSPEAFF

v_call: TRBV9
d_call: TRBD1
j_call: TRBJ2-3
clone_size: NA
cdr3_nt: TGTGCCAGCAGCCTTCCCGGGACAGGGTTCAGCACAGATACGCAGTATTTT
cdr3_aa: CASSLPGTGFSTDTQYF

v_call: TRBV3-1/TRBV3-2
d_call: NA
j_call: TRBJ2-3
clone_size: NA
cdr3_nt: TGTGCCAGCAGCCTTTTTCCTCCGGGAGAACCTAGCACAGATACGCAGTATTTT
cdr3_aa: CASSLFPPGEPSTDTQYF

v_call: TRBV2
d_call: NA
j_call: TRBJ1-1
clone_size: NA
cdr3_nt: TGTGCCAGCAGTCCCCCAGGGGTGTGGAACACTGAAGCTTTCTTT
cdr3_aa: CASSPPGVWNTEAFF

v_call: TRBV7-2
d_call: TRBD2
j_call: TRBJ2-1
clone_size: NA
cdr3_nt: TGTGCCAGCAGCTTCTTTAGCGGGGCCGTAGGTAATGAGCAGTTCTTC
cdr3_aa: CASSFFSGAVGNEQFF

v_call: TRBV24-1
d_call: TRBD1
j_call: TRBJ1-1
clone_size: NA
cdr3_nt: TGTGCCACCAGTGACCGACAGGGGAGGACTGAAGCTTTCTTT
cdr3_aa: CATSDRQGRTEAFF

v_call: TRBV19
d_call: NA
j_call: TRBJ2-2
clone_size: NA
cdr3_nt: TGTGCCAGTCATACAGGAAACACCGGGGAGCTGTTTTTT
cdr3_aa: CASHTGNTGELFF

v_call: TRBV2
d_call: NA
j_call: TRBJ1-2
clone_size: NA
cdr3_nt: TGTGCCAGCAGTTGGGGAGGCCCTAACTATGGCTACACCTTC
cdr3_aa: CASSWGGPNYGYTF

v_call: TRBV19
d_call: NA
j_call: TRBJ1-1
clone_size: NA
cdr3_nt: TGTGCCAGTAGGAGCCGAACTGAAGCTTTCTTT
cdr3_aa: CASRSRTEAFF

v_call: TRBV18
d_call: TRBD2
j_call: TRBJ2-3
clone_size: NA
cdr3_nt: TGTGCCAGCTCACCAAAGCGGGGGTACACAGATACGCAGTATTTT
cdr3_aa: CASSPKRGYTDTQYF

v_call: TRBV27
d_call: NA
j_call: TRBJ2-7
clone_size: NA
cdr3_nt: TGTGCCAGCAGTTTATCCCTGACAAGATCCGGCCATTTGCTCTACGAGCAGTACTTC
cdr3_aa: CASSLSLTRSGHLLYEQYF

v_call: TRBV7-9
d_call: TRBD1
j_call: TRBJ2-7
clone_size: NA
cdr3_nt: TGTGCCAGCAGCCGGGGACAGGACTCCTACGAGCAGTACTTC
cdr3_aa: CASSRGQDSYEQYF